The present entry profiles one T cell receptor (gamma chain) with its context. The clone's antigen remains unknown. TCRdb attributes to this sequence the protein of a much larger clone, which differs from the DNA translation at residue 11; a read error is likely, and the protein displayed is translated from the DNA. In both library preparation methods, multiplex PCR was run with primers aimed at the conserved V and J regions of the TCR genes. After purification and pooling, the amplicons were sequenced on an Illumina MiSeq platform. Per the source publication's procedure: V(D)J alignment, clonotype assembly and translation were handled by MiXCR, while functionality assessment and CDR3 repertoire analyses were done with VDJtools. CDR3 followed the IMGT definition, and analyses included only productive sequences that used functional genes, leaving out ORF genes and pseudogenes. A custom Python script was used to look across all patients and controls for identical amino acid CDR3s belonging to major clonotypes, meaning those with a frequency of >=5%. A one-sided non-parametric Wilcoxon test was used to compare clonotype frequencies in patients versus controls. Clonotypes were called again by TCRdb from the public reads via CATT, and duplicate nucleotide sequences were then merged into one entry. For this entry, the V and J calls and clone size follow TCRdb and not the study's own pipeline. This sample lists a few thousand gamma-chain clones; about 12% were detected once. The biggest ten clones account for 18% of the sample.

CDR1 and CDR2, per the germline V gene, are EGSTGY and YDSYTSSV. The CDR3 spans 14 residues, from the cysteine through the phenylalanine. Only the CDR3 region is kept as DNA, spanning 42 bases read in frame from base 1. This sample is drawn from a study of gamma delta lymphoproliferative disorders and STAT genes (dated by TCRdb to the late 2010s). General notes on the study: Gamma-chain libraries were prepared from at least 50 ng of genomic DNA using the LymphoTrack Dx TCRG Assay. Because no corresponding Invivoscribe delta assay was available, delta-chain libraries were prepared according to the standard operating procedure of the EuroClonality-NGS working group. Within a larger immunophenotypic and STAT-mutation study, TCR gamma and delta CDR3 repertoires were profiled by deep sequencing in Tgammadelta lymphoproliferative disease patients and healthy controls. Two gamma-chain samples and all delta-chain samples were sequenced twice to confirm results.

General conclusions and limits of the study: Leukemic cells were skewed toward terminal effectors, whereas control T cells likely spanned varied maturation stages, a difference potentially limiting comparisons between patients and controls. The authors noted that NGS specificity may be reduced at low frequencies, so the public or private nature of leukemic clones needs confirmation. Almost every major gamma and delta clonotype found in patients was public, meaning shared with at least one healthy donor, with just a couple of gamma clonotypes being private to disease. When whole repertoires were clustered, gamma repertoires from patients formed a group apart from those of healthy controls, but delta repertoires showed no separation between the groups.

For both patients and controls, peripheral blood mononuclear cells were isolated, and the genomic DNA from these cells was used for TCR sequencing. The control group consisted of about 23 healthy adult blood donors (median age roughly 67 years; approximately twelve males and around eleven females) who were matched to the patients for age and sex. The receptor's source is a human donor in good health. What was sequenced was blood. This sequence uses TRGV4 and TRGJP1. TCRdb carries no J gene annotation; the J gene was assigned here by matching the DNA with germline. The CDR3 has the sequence CATPLDFAGWLKIF. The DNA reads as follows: TGTGCCACCCCCTTGGATTTTGCTGGTTGGCTCAAGATATTT.